This T cell receptor (beta chain) was identified in a study of early T cells in non-severe SARS-CoV-2 infection. Broader study findings: Matching results from VDJdb favored anti-spike CD8 responses, leaving private and CD4 specificities undetected.

Turning to this clonotype: Its antigen is not known.

TCRdb analysed the 5' RACE reads with MiXCR anew, one entry per CDR3 protein. In the table there are roughly 47,000 distinct CDR3 sequences, about 6% of which are singletons. The CDR3 totals 11 residues. V lost 1 base and J 9 bases, leaving 6 bases between the germline ends. Per germline, CDR1 SGHTA and CDR2 FQGNSA. This TCR derives from an adult who was a healthcare worker with PCR-confirmed SARS-CoV-2 infection or an uninfected control (not recorded which). V gene TRBV7-2 combines with J gene TRBJ2-5; no clear D. Sequencing was performed on whole blood, taken at baseline. The CDR3 loop is CASSLVSAQYF. The CDR3 DNA reads as TGTGCCAGCAGCTTAGTTTCGGCCCAGTACTTC.